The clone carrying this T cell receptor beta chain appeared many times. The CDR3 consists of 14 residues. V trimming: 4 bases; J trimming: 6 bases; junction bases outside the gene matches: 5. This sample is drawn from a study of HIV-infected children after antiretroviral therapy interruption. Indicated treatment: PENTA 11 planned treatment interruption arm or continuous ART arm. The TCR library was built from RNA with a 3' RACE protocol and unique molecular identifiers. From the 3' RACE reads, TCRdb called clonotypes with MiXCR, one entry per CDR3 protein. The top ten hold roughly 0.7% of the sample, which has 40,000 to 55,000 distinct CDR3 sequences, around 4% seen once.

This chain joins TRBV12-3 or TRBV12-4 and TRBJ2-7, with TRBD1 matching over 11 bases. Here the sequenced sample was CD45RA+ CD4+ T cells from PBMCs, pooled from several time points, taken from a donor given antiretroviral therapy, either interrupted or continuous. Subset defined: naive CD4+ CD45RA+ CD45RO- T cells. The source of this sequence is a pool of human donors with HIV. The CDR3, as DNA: TGTGCCAGCAGTTCGGACAGGGGGCAGGGCGAGCAGTACTTC. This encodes CASSSDRGQGEQYF.